The source of this T cell receptor beta chain is a study of radiation and T cells in renal cell carcinoma. The junction had 8 bases not matched to a gene; V was cut back by 0 bases and J by 6 bases. CDR3 length: 16 amino acids. From germline, CDR1 is SGHRS and CDR2 YFSETQ. Notes on the study in general: In blood, top tumor clones expanded by 2 weeks, shrinking by 4.

Time point: blood 4 weeks post-SBRT, at nephrectomy. Documented treatment: 15 Gy SBRT to primary tumor, nephrectomy 4 weeks later. Nephrectomy followed 15 Gy stereotactic body radiation by 4 weeks. This renal cell carcinoma was of the clear cell type. Clones were read by immunoSEQ multiplex PCR, and TCRdb kept only the in-frame ones, dropping some. The sample shows about 43,000 clones, roughly 80% of them seen only once. With regard to this clone: Its antigen is undetermined.

Sequencing used blood, obtained from a patient whose treatment included radiotherapy and nephrectomy. The clonotype comes from a woman in her seventies with renal cell carcinoma. This chain connects TRBV5-1 to TRBJ2-5; TRBD2 matches 10 bases. This chain's CDR3 is CASSLAASGSMKTQYF. DNA of the CDR3: TGCGCCAGCAGCTTGGCGGCTAGCGGGAGTATGAAGACCCAGTACTTC.